This T cell receptor beta chain stems from a study of chemoradiotherapy in HPV16-positive cancers. Study at large: Candidate HPV-specific T-cell clones and common TCR motifs came from functional assays in two HPV16-positive patients.

Over chemoradiotherapy, repertoires were sampled more than once. Broader study findings: Candidate HPV-specific clones and E7-related TCR motifs grew in tumor during treatment.

Data came from immunoSEQ multiplex PCR; TCRdb stores just in-frame clones and leaves some out. The data show about 11,000 clones, 75% to 85% seen once. On this clone itself: The antigen is unknown.

This TCR was recovered from a human donor with HPV-associated anogenital cancer. This material was collected from a patient who underwent chemoradiotherapy.

CDR3 nucleotide sequence: TGTGCCAGCAGTTCCTGGACTAGCGGGGGAGTTTACGAGCAGTACTTC. Protein sequence: CASSSWTSGGVYEQYF. The rearrangement uses TRBV28 and TRBJ2-7; 13 bases agree with TRBD2. The CDR3 consists of 16 residues. The germline gives CDR1 MDHEN, CDR2 SYDVKM. Germline trimming cut 4 bases from V and 4 bases from J; bases unmatched to any gene: 7.